This T cell receptor (beta chain) was obtained from a study of T cells in Graves' hyperthyroidism and ophthalmopathy (dated 2019 in TCRdb). About the investigation overall: Peripheral blood samples were taken at initial diagnosis, before any treatment was given. TCR V-J signatures able to tell the groups apart were searched for in a discovery cohort of 100 patients, of whom more than 40 had Graves' ophthalmopathy and about 60 had stable Graves' hyperthyroidism. An independent validation cohort of around 19 hyperthyroidism patients and about 16 patients who later progressed to ophthalmopathy tested prospective prediction of ophthalmopathy. The roughly 91 discovery patients were randomly split 7:3 into training and test sets. In addition, the study compared T-cell repertoires in thyroid tissue and in blood from about six Graves' hyperthyroidism patients. After sampling, hyperthyroidism patients received methimazole starting at 30 mg daily, and ophthalmopathy patients received high-dose intravenous methylprednisolone. According to the paper, TCR Vbeta CDR3 sequencing was carried out on roughly 130 peripheral blood samples, which came from approximately 43 ophthalmopathy, around 74 hyperthyroidism and roughly 17 progressor patients. General conclusions and limits of the study: A model built on a 13 V-J signature distinguished ophthalmopathy from stable hyperthyroidism, reaching 85% to 90% sensitivity and approximately 83% specificity in cross-validation and 80%/75% in testing. No statistical method was used to fix the sample size in advance, and group allocation was not hidden from the investigators. In validation, the model predicted progression to ophthalmopathy with 55% to 71% sensitivity and about 73% specificity, a median of 6.5 months before onset. Most expanded thyroid clonotypes (frequency above 0.001) were also detected in blood, a finding suggesting that blood repertoires may reflect thyroid immune responses.

This clonotype came up many times. The antigen it binds to is not known. The record has no base qualities; no much larger clone is one base away. Stable Graves' hyperthyroidism was defined as no progression to ophthalmopathy during 18 months of follow-up. The hyperthyroidism patients were between 18 and 65 years old and newly diagnosed, with a disease duration of less than 2 months. Any patient with an uncontrolled infection, another autoimmune disease, pregnancy or lactation was excluded. Diagnoses were based on clinical symptoms, serum thyroxine and TRAb, thyroid ultrasound and orbital computed tomography. PBMCs were separated from roughly 10 ml of fresh peripheral blood using Ficoll-Paque density gradient centrifugation. Trizol reagent was used to extract total RNA, and RNA quality was then checked on an Agilent 2100 Bioanalyzer. Amplification of TCR beta CDR3 regions was carried out from RNA transcripts. A first-round RT-PCR of the TCR CDR3 used the HTBI primer set with the Qiagen OneStep RT-PCR kit. A second multiplex PCR round built the libraries, followed by size selection and purification. Paired-end sequencing of the libraries was performed with 100 bp reads on an Illumina HiSeq2000. The study's own analysis went as follows. Raw data were processed with SOAPnuke, discarding reads with adapters, uncalled bases, mean Phred below 15, or no exact constant-primer or identifier match. COPE v1.2.5 was used to merge high-quality paired reads, and clonotypes were defined as unique nucleotide sequences. MiTCR v1.1 was used to align the clonotypes against IMGT TRBV, TRBD and TRBJ reference segments. The analysis was restricted to V-J combinations with a frequency above 0.0001, which together covered about 99% of the repertoires. A TCS score was defined as the ratio of F50 (clonal expansion) to E x V (chaos), with BLOSUM62-based TCRdist applied between CDR3 peptides within each V-J. Welch's t-statistics and random forest reduced some 510 V-J features to roughly 13, which were used in a naive Bayes classifier (R e1071). The similarity between thyroid and blood repertoires was quantified using the Morisita-Horn index. TCRdb cleaned the public reads at Q25 with fastp, built clones with MiXCR and kept in-frame beta chains. Rows are combined by CDR3 protein, so each entry shows the most common genes and DNA. In this record, the V and J calls reflect TCRdb's handling and not the investigators' own analysis. The sample includes roughly 700,000 distinct CDR3 sequences, with under 45% observed a single time. The ten largest clones represent more than 25% of the sample.

CDR1 and CDR2, per the germline V gene (reference sequence), are DFQATT and SNEGSKA. From the cysteine through the phenylalanine, the CDR3 covers 14 amino acids. Kept here is only the CDR3 DNA, which spans 42 bases and is read in frame from base 1. Trimming removed 5 bases from V and 2 bases from J, leaving 15 bases between the germline ends. This receptor was identified in a woman aged 35 to 49 with Graves' hyperthyroidism. Sequencing was performed on blood. The V and J genes are TRBV20-1 and TRBJ2-5; there is no confident call for the D gene. In nucleotides, the sequence is TGCAGTGCTCCCCAATGGGGTGGGCAAGAGACCCAGTACTTC. Translated, this is CSAPQWGGQETQYF.